This TCR beta chain was obtained from a study of identical twins. The V gene's germline CDR1 is SGHNT and CDR2 YYREEE (reference sequence). CDR3 length equals 14 residues. J was trimmed by 5 bases and V by 1 base; bases with no gene match: 3. TCRdb passed the 5' RACE reads through MiXCR, listing each CDR3 protein once. The table includes 700,000 to 950,000 distinct CDR3 sequences, over 9% detected once. This clonotype came up many times. A further study also used this sample, focusing on yellow fever vaccine responses in identical twins.

Sequencing input: PBMCs. The chain uses TRBV5-4 and TRBJ2-4; 7 bases are a match to TRBD2. This receptor was obtained from a woman under 30 in good health. The CDR3 spells CASSLQGGENIQYF. The CDR3 DNA is TGTGCCAGCAGCTTGCAGGGAGGGGAAAACATTCAGTACTTC.